These T cell receptor beta chains were read from a single sample in a study of T-cell reconstitution after alpha-beta-depleted transplantation in children. TCRdb analysed the PCR reads with MiXCR anew, one entry per CDR3 protein. The table includes about 110,000 distinct CDR3 sequences, approximately 10% detected once. The source was PBMCs from the stem cell graft donor, collected from the stem cell graft. The receptors come from a human donor who donated a stem cell graft to a child with acute lymphoblastic leukemia. The CDR3 runs from the conserved cysteine through the conserved F or W. A D gene is named only where the DNA matches it firmly. Rows may omit the clone size; those that give it use once, few, many or a size class.

clone_size: many; d_call: TRBD2; j_call: TRBJ2-1; v_call: TRBV27; cdr3_length: 15; cdr3_nt: TGTGCCAGCAGGCTCGGGGGGAGCTCCTACAATGAGCAGTTCTTC; cdr3_aa: CASRLGGSSYNEQFF
clone_size: many; d_call: TRBD1; j_call: TRBJ2-4; v_call: TRBV7-9; cdr3_length: 14; cdr3_nt: TGTGCCAGCAGCTTGGACAGGGGCGGGCACATTCAGTACTTC; cdr3_aa: CASSLDRGGHIQYF
clone_size: .; d_call: .; j_call: TRBJ2-5; v_call: TRBV30; cdr3_length: 13; cdr3_nt: TGTGCCTGGAGCTTTCCTGATGGAGAGACCCAGTACTTC; cdr3_aa: CAWSFPDGETQYF
clone_size: many; d_call: .; j_call: TRBJ2-4; v_call: TRBV29-1; cdr3_length: 13; cdr3_nt: TGCAGCGTTGAACTCTTAGGCAAAAACATTCAGTACTTC; cdr3_aa: CSVELLGKNIQYF
clone_size: many; d_call: .; j_call: TRBJ2-7; v_call: TRBV7-2; cdr3_length: 13; cdr3_nt: TGTGCCAGCATCAACGGTGTGCAGACCGAGCAGTACTTC; cdr3_aa: CASINGVQTEQYF
clone_size: many; d_call: .; j_call: TRBJ1-4; v_call: TRBV5-1; cdr3_length: 15; cdr3_nt: TGCGCCAGCAGCTTGGGTTCCAGGAGTAATGAAAAACTGTTTTTT; cdr3_aa: CASSLGSRSNEKLFF
clone_size: many; d_call: TRBD2; j_call: TRBJ2-3; v_call: TRBV20-1; cdr3_length: 13; cdr3_nt: TGCAGTGCTGGGCGGAGGGAGGGAGATACGCAGTATTTT; cdr3_aa: CSAGRREGDTQYF
clone_size: many; d_call: .; j_call: TRBJ2-3; v_call: TRBV18; cdr3_length: 12; cdr3_nt: TGTGCCAGCTCACCACCAGACGATACGCAGTATTTT; cdr3_aa: CASSPPDDTQYF
clone_size: many; d_call: TRBD1; j_call: TRBJ2-5; v_call: TRBV7-2; cdr3_length: 14; cdr3_nt: TGTGCCAGCAGGGCACAGGGGGCTCAAGAGACCCAGTACTTC; cdr3_aa: CASRAQGAQETQYF
clone_size: few; d_call: .; j_call: TRBJ2-3; v_call: TRBV13; cdr3_length: 13; cdr3_nt: TGTGCCAGCAGCCCAAGCTACACAGATACGCAGTATTTT; cdr3_aa: CASSPSYTDTQYF
clone_size: many; d_call: .; j_call: TRBJ2-1; v_call: TRBV12-3/TRBV12-4; cdr3_length: 13; cdr3_nt: TGTGCCAGCACCTCCCCTTGGGAGACAGGGCAGTTCTTC; cdr3_aa: CASTSPWETGQFF
clone_size: few; d_call: .; j_call: TRBJ2-5; v_call: TRBV7-9; cdr3_length: 10; cdr3_nt: TGTGCCAGCAGCTTAGGTGGCCTGTACTTC; cdr3_aa: CASSLGGLYF
clone_size: many; d_call: .; j_call: TRBJ1-5; v_call: TRBV6-1; cdr3_length: 13; cdr3_nt: TGTGCCAGCAGTAGACAGCCCAATCAGCCCCAGCATTTT; cdr3_aa: CASSRQPNQPQHF
clone_size: many; d_call: .; j_call: TRBJ1-5; v_call: TRBV20-1; cdr3_length: 14; cdr3_nt: TGCAGTGCTAGAAAGGCGTATAGCAATCAGCCCCAGCATTTT; cdr3_aa: CSARKAYSNQPQHF
clone_size: many; d_call: .; j_call: TRBJ2-1; v_call: TRBV5-1; cdr3_length: 15; cdr3_nt: TGCGCCAGCAGCTTGGTAGGGGCCTCCTACAATGAGCAGTTCTTC; cdr3_aa: CASSLVGASYNEQFF
clone_size: many; d_call: .; j_call: TRBJ2-1; v_call: TRBV4-1; cdr3_length: 14; cdr3_nt: TGCGCCAGCAGCCAAGGGGATCTCTACAATGAGCAGTTCTTC; cdr3_aa: CASSQGDLYNEQFF
clone_size: many; d_call: TRBD2; j_call: TRBJ2-2; v_call: TRBV9; cdr3_length: 16; cdr3_nt: TGTGCCAGCACCCCTTCCCACGGGAGGGCCGCCGGGGAGCTGTTTTTT; cdr3_aa: CASTPSHGRAAGELFF
clone_size: many; d_call: .; j_call: TRBJ2-5; v_call: TRBV7-2; cdr3_length: 13; cdr3_nt: TGTGCCAGCAGCTTGGACATTCCGAGGACCCAGTACTTC; cdr3_aa: CASSLDIPRTQYF
clone_size: many; d_call: .; j_call: TRBJ2-7; v_call: TRBV7-9; cdr3_length: 12; cdr3_nt: TGTGCCAGCAGCTTAGTTCGCTACGAGCAGTACTTC; cdr3_aa: CASSLVRYEQYF
clone_size: .; d_call: TRBD1; j_call: TRBJ2-1; v_call: TRBV7-2; cdr3_length: 15; cdr3_nt: TGTGCCAGCAGCTTAGGTTGGACAGGGGGTAATGAGCAGTTCTTC; cdr3_aa: CASSLGWTGGNEQFF
clone_size: many; d_call: .; j_call: TRBJ1-5; v_call: TRBV12-3/TRBV12-4; cdr3_length: 11; cdr3_nt: TGTGCCAGCAGCTCGGGGGGGCCCCAGCATTTT; cdr3_aa: CASSSGGPQHF
clone_size: many; d_call: TRBD2; j_call: TRBJ2-4; v_call: TRBV7-2; cdr3_length: 16; cdr3_nt: TGTGCCAGCAGCGCACTAGCGGGGGGTGGGAAAAACATTCAGTACTTC; cdr3_aa: CASSALAGGGKNIQYF
clone_size: many; d_call: TRBD2; j_call: TRBJ2-7; v_call: TRBV10-2; cdr3_length: 16; cdr3_nt: TGCGCCAGCAGTGGAGCTAGCGGGAGGGCCTCCTACGAGCAGTACTTC; cdr3_aa: CASSGASGRASYEQYF
clone_size: many; d_call: .; j_call: TRBJ1-4; v_call: TRBV7-9; cdr3_length: 14; cdr3_nt: TGTGCCAGCAGCTTAGCCCTATCGGGTGAAAAACTGTTTTTT; cdr3_aa: CASSLALSGEKLFF
clone_size: many; d_call: TRBD1; j_call: TRBJ2-5; v_call: TRBV5-1; cdr3_length: 15; cdr3_nt: TGCGCCAGCAGCAGTTTCGGACAGGGGCTAGAGACCCAGTACTTC; cdr3_aa: CASSSFGQGLETQYF
clone_size: many; d_call: .; j_call: TRBJ1-1; v_call: TRBV29-1; cdr3_length: 17; cdr3_nt: TGCAGCGTTGCAAAATGGGTGAGGCCGGGGAAGAACACTGAAGCTTTCTTT; cdr3_aa: CSVAKWVRPGKNTEAFF
clone_size: many; d_call: .; j_call: TRBJ2-4; v_call: TRBV5-1; cdr3_length: 14; cdr3_nt: TGCGCCAGCAGCTTGTCACAGAGTAAAAACATTCAGTACTTC; cdr3_aa: CASSLSQSKNIQYF
clone_size: many; d_call: TRBD2; j_call: TRBJ2-1; v_call: TRBV6-2/TRBV6-3; cdr3_length: 15; cdr3_nt: TGTGCCAGCAGTTACGAATGGGGGGGGTACAATGAGCAGTTCTTC; cdr3_aa: CASSYEWGGYNEQFF
clone_size: many; d_call: .; j_call: TRBJ1-6; v_call: TRBV5-5; cdr3_length: 18; cdr3_nt: TGTGCCAGCAGCTTGAATTTCGCAGACGGAGAGTATAATTCACCCCTCCACTTT; cdr3_aa: CASSLNFADGEYNSPLHF
clone_size: .; d_call: TRBD1; j_call: TRBJ2-1; v_call: TRBV11-3; cdr3_length: 14; cdr3_nt: TGTGCCAGCAGCACCGGGACAGGCTACAATGAGCAGTTCTTC; cdr3_aa: CASSTGTGYNEQFF
clone_size: many; d_call: TRBD2; j_call: TRBJ2-2; v_call: TRBV5-1; cdr3_length: 18; cdr3_nt: TGCGCCAGCAGCTTGGCCCAACTGGCGGGGGGGCCCACCGGGGAGCTGTTTTTT; cdr3_aa: CASSLAQLAGGPTGELFF
clone_size: many; d_call: TRBD1; j_call: TRBJ2-7; v_call: TRBV28; cdr3_length: 16; cdr3_nt: TGTGCCAGCAGTCGTTATGCCGGGACAGGTTCCTACGAGCAGTACTTC; cdr3_aa: CASSRYAGTGSYEQYF
clone_size: many; d_call: .; j_call: TRBJ1-2; v_call: TRBV12-3/TRBV12-4; cdr3_length: 12; cdr3_nt: TGTGCCAGCAGTTTGACCAACTATGGCTACACCTTC; cdr3_aa: CASSLTNYGYTF
clone_size: many; d_call: TRBD2; j_call: TRBJ2-7; v_call: TRBV9; cdr3_length: 14; cdr3_nt: TGTGCCAGCAGTCCGGTTCTAGCGGGCGGCGAGCAGTACTTC; cdr3_aa: CASSPVLAGGEQYF
clone_size: .; d_call: .; j_call: TRBJ2-6; v_call: TRBV12-3/TRBV12-4; cdr3_length: 16; cdr3_nt: TGTGCCAGCAGTTTGGTCAGGGAATATGGGGCCAACGGCCTGACTTTC; cdr3_aa: CASSLVREYGANGLTF
clone_size: many; d_call: TRBD2; j_call: TRBJ2-1; v_call: TRBV20-1; cdr3_length: 15; cdr3_nt: TGCAGTGCCAGTGGGACTAGCGGTACCTACAATGAGCAGTTCTTC; cdr3_aa: CSASGTSGTYNEQFF
clone_size: many; d_call: TRBD2; j_call: TRBJ2-3; v_call: TRBV12-3/TRBV12-4; cdr3_length: 15; cdr3_nt: TGTGCCAGCAGGTACTATCTAGCGGGCACAGATACGCAGTATTTT; cdr3_aa: CASRYYLAGTDTQYF
clone_size: many; d_call: TRBD1; j_call: TRBJ1-5; v_call: TRBV7-2; cdr3_length: 14; cdr3_nt: TGTGCCAGCAGCGTACAGGGGTTGAGGGGGCCCCAGCATTTT; cdr3_aa: CASSVQGLRGPQHF
clone_size: .; d_call: TRBD2; j_call: TRBJ2-7; v_call: TRBV28; cdr3_length: 16; cdr3_nt: TGTGCCAGCAGTCGTACTATGGCGGGGGACTCCTACGAGCAGTACTTC; cdr3_aa: CASSRTMAGDSYEQYF
clone_size: .; d_call: TRBD2; j_call: TRBJ2-3; v_call: TRBV9; cdr3_length: 16; cdr3_nt: TGTGCCAGCAGCGGAGGACTAGCGTCAGTTGTGGATACGCAGTATTTT; cdr3_aa: CASSGGLASVVDTQYF